These 24 T cell receptor beta chains came from one sample sequenced in a study of T cells in Graves' hyperthyroidism and ophthalmopathy. Template material for amplifying TCR beta CDR3 regions consisted of RNA transcripts. Primed by the HTBI set, a first-round RT-PCR was run on the TCR CDR3. MiXCR, run by TCRdb on the multiplex PCR reads, gives a single entry per CDR3 protein. In the table there are some 560,000 distinct CDR3 sequences, around 16% of which are singletons. Sequencing input: blood. The receptors originated from a woman in her 30s with Graves' hyperthyroidism.

This clonotype came up many times. The chain is built from TRBV18 and TRBJ1-1, with a weak D call TRBD1 (6 bases). This CDR3 has 13 amino acids. Germline lookup yields CDR1 KGHSH and CDR2 LQKENI. Trimming cost V 7 bases and J 1 base, with 10 bases left between them. The CDR3 DNA is TGTGCCAGCTATGGACAGCCGAACACTGAAGCTTTCTTT. Amino acid sequence: CASYGQPNTEAFF.

In its sample, this clonotype was seen many times. The chain combines TRBV12-3 or TRBV12-4 with TRBJ2-1, with D tentatively TRBD2 (5 bases). Between the trimmed V and J ends, which lost 6 bases and 5 bases, there was a span of 17 bases. There are 15 residues in the CDR3. As DNA, the CDR3 is TGTGCCAGCAGGAACCTAGCAGTTCGGAACAATGAGCAGTTCTTC. This encodes CASRNLAVRNNEQFF.

This clonotype was seen many times. The J gene is TRBJ1-2, the V gene TRBV30; weak D call: TRBD1 (6 bases). Germline V lookup: CDR1 GTSNPN, CDR2 SVGIG (reference sequence). V lost 4 bases to trimming and J lost 3 bases, with 9 bases between them. There are 12 residues in the CDR3. CDR3 residues: CAWTRGDYGYTF. The CDR3 nucleotides are TGTGCCTGGACCAGGGGAGACTATGGCTACACCTTC.

The chain combines TRBV10-2 with TRBJ1-6, with TRBD1 matching over 7 bases. CDR1 WSHSY and CDR2 SAAADI come from the germline V gene. After removal of 8 bases from V and 0 bases from J, the junction contained 7 bases not matched to a gene. CDR3 size: 16 residues. CDR3 sequence reads: CASADRTSSYNSPLHF. The DNA for the CDR3 is TGCGCCAGCGCGGACAGGACGAGCTCCTATAATTCACCCCTCCACTTT.

This clonotype was seen ten or more times. This chain links TRBV28 with TRBJ2-7; 9 nucleotides match TRBD1. Germline CDR1 and CDR2: MDHEN and SYDVKM. The CDR3 is 14 residues long. Trimming at V came to 5 bases and at J to 4 bases, leaving 6 bases not matched to a gene. The CDR3 loop reads CASSLRQGVYEQYF. The CDR3, as DNA: TGTGCCAGCAGTCTCCGACAGGGGGTTTACGAGCAGTACTTC.

This clonotype was seen ten or more times. The genes are TRBV27 and TRBJ2-3; the match to TRBD2 covers 8 bases. The germline V gene encodes CDR1 MNHEY and CDR2 SMNVEV (reference sequence). V lost 2 bases to trimming and J lost 1 base; unmatched junction nucleotides: 2. The CDR3 covers 15 residues. The CDR3 region is CASSLTGGGTDTQYF. In nucleotides, the CDR3 is TGTGCCAGCAGTTTAACGGGAGGGGGCACAGATACGCAGTATTTT.

On this clonotype itself: With a much larger clone just one base away, this may be a read error. The chain combines TRBV6-2 or TRBV6-3 with TRBJ2-7; D could derive from TRBD1 or TRBD2 (5 bases each). V was shortened by 6 bases and J by 8 bases, with 14 bases between the two germline ends. Germline V CDR1 and CDR2: MNHEY, SVGEGT. The CDR3 extends over 12 amino acids. This CDR3 reads CASRSGSRKQYF. The CDR3 nucleotides read TGTGCCAGCAGGTCAGGGAGCCGCAAGCAGTACTTC.

This clonotype came up a few times. CDR3 amino acids: CSVEDKLTGVEQYF. Here the CDR3 DNA reads TGCAGCGTTGAAGACAAACTCACAGGGGTCGAGCAGTACTTC. This rearrangement joins TRBV29-1 to TRBJ2-7, with 7 bases matching TRBD1. V lost 0 bases to trimming and J lost 6 bases; unmatched junction nucleotides: 8. The germline V gene has CDR1 SQVTM and CDR2 ANQGSEA. This CDR3 spans 14 amino acids.

J is TRBJ2-6 and V is TRBV5-1; TRBD2 agrees at 8 bases. The length of the CDR3 is 17 residues. Germline V gene data show CDR1 as SGHRS and CDR2 as YFSETQ. V was clipped by 9 bases and J by 4 bases; unmatched bases: 15. CDR3 in amino acids: CATTSGGLLIGANVLTF. CDR3 sequence (DNA): TGCGCCACCACGTCGGGGGGGCTGTTGATAGGGGCCAACGTCCTGACTTTC.

This clonotype was recorded many times. The chain has TRBV6-2 or TRBV6-3 and TRBJ1-1; no definite D call. CDR1 is MNHEY and CDR2 is SVGEGT in the germline V gene. V was pared by 8 bases and J by 0 bases, with 16 bases between. The CDR3 is 15 residues long. CDR3 sequence: CASAPQSPVNTEAFF. CDR3 nucleotides: TGTGCCAGCGCCCCTCAATCCCCGGTGAACACTGAAGCTTTCTTT.

This clonotype was counted many times. The V call is TRBV29-1, the J call TRBJ1-1; D is possibly TRBD1 (6 bases). The CDR3 has 14 residues. V lost 5 bases and J lost 1, with 14 bases in between. The V gene's germline CDR1 is SQVTM and CDR2 ANQGSEA. CDR3 sequence (DNA): TGCAGCGTTAAGCGGACAGTCACGAACACTGAAGCTTTCTTT. Amino acid sequence: CSVKRTVTNTEAFF.

Comments on this clonotype: This may be a read error, as it is one base from a much larger clone. DNA for the CDR3: TGTGCCAGCAGTGTTACAGTCCAGGCTGACTACACCTTC. Translation gives CASSVTVQADYTF. The chain uses TRBV2 and TRBJ1-2; no reliable D call. V was cut by 4 bases and J by 10 bases, with 16 bases left in between. The germline V gene encodes CDR1 SNHLY and CDR2 FYNNEI. CDR3 length equals 13 residues.

V usage is TRBV30 and J usage is TRBJ2-7; possible D gene TRBD2, 6 bases. This CDR3 comprises 14 residues. With 3 bases removed from V and 5 bases from J, the gap between germline ends came to 17 bases. Germline CDR1 is GTSNPN and CDR2 is SVGIG (reference sequence). The CDR3 DNA is TGTGCCTGGAGGGTCGCCGGGAGTATCCACGAGCAGTACTTC. It specifies CAWRVAGSIHEQYF.

The chain couples TRBV15 to TRBJ2-2, with 8 bases identical to TRBD2. The V gene end was trimmed by 7 bases and the J gene end by 4 bases; junction bases not matched to a gene: 5. The CDR3 has 14 amino acids. The V gene's germline CDR1 is LNHNV and CDR2 YYDKDF (reference sequence). This CDR3 is CATTGGGSTGELFF. The DNA of the CDR3 is TGTGCCACCACGGGCGGGGGGAGCACCGGGGAGCTGTTTTTT.

This clonotype has more than one count but fewer than ten. The chain has TRBV7-3 and TRBJ2-3, with 15 bases that match TRBD2. The germline CDR1 and CDR2 sequences are SGHTA and FQGTGA. With V trimmed by 1 base and J by 3 bases, 2 bases remained unmatched. This CDR3 has 17 residues. CDR3 coding DNA: TGTGCCAGCAGCTTAAACGGACTAGCGGGAGGGACAGATACGCAGTATTTT. As protein: CASSLNGLAGGTDTQYF.

The chain recombines TRBV19 with TRBJ2-7, with TRBD1 as a possible D gene (6 bases). CDR3 size: 13 residues. The V gene's germline CDR1 is LNHDA and CDR2 SQIVND (reference sequence). The V end was cut by 1 base, the J end by 6 bases, with 10 bases between. The CDR3 sequence: CASSIASGAEQYF. The CDR3 nucleotides are TGTGCCAGTAGTATAGCTTCAGGGGCCGAGCAGTACTTC.

The chain couples TRBV5-1 to TRBJ2-2, with TRBD1 matching over 12 bases. Germline CDR1 reads SGHRS; CDR2 reads YFSETQ. Trimming took 4 bases from V and 6 from J; bases not matched to a gene: 7. The CDR3 is 16 amino acids. This CDR3 is CASSPGTGGFPGELFF. CDR3 coding DNA: TGCGCCAGCAGCCCTGGGACAGGGGGCTTCCCCGGGGAGCTGTTTTTT.

This clonotype has ten or more counts. This chain uses TRBV27 with TRBJ1-5; D call uncertain. This CDR3 region has 15 residues. V dropped 0 bases and J dropped 0 bases, with 6 bases sitting between them. Germline CDR1 is MNHEY and CDR2 is SMNVEV (reference sequence). The CDR3 nucleotides read TGTGCCAGCAGTTTATCCATTTATAGCAATCAGCCCCAGCATTTT. Amino acid sequence: CASSLSIYSNQPQHF.

In this sample, this clonotype turned up a few times. The rearrangement links TRBV6-1 to TRBJ2-7; 8 bases are a match to TRBD1. Germline V gene lookup returns CDR1 MNHNS and CDR2 SASEGT. After removal of 6 bases from V and 0 bases from J, the junction contained 4 bases not matched to a gene. The CDR3 extends over 14 amino acids. The CDR3 sequence is CASRPTGDSYEQYF. The CDR3 nucleotides are TGTGCCAGCAGGCCGACAGGGGACTCCTACGAGCAGTACTTC.

The gene calls are TRBV3-1 and TRBJ1-5, with D hard to call. The CDR3 totals 14 residues. Germline CDR1 is LGHDT and CDR2 is YNNKEL (reference sequence). V dropped 0 bases and J dropped 10 bases, with 13 bases sitting between them. CDR3 nucleotides: TGTGCCAGCAGCCAAGATACTCTATCACGCCCCCAGCATTTT. Translating gives CASSQDTLSRPQHF. The complete variable domain, with remaining parts taken from reference TRBV3-1 and TRBJ1-5, reads DTAVSQTPKYLVTQMGNDKSIKCEQNLGHDTMYWYKQDSKKFLKIMFSYNNKELIINETVPNRFSPKSPDKAHLNLHINSLELGDSAVYFCASSQDTLSRPQHFGDGTRLSIL.

V gene TRBV3-1 combines with J gene TRBJ2-5; tentatively, D is TRBD1 or TRBD2 (5 bases each). Germline assignment: CDR1 LGHDT and CDR2 YNNKEL (reference sequence). CDR3 size: 16 residues. The V and J ends lost 4 bases and 4 bases respectively, with 19 bases between them. The CDR3 DNA follows: TGTGCCAGCAGCCTAGGCTGGGACGCAATGACAGAGACCCAGTACTTC. Its protein product is CASSLGWDAMTETQYF.

The CDR3 region has the DNA TGTGCCTGGAGTCAGGGGGGGGGGAATTACGAGCAGTACTTC. As protein: CAWSQGGGNYEQYF. The rearrangement links TRBV30 to TRBJ2-7; tentatively, D is TRBD1 or TRBD2 (7 bases each). The V and J ends lost 2 bases and 4 bases respectively, with 15 bases between them. The CDR3 consists of 14 residues. The germline CDR1 and CDR2 sequences are GTSNPN and SVGIG (reference sequence).

This clonotype was observed a few times. This sequence joins TRBV6-1 and TRBJ2-6; weak D call: TRBD1 (5 bases). The CDR3 has 15 residues. Germline V CDR1 and CDR2: MNHNS, SASEGT. V was pared by 11 bases and J by 0 bases, with 14 bases between. The CDR3 region is CASTGASSGANVLTF. The CDR3 DNA reads TGTGCCTCCACTGGGGCCAGCTCTGGGGCCAACGTCCTGACTTTC.

This clonotype was detected ten times or more. This chain links TRBV7-3 with TRBJ2-7; either TRBD1 or TRBD2 may fit D (7 bases each). The V end lost 1 base, the J end lost 2 bases, and 12 bases lay between the germline ends. Germline CDR1 and CDR2: SGHTA and FQGTGA. CDR3 length: 15 amino acids. DNA of the CDR3: TGTGCCAGCAGCTTAAGGGGGGGGACAGCCTACGAGCAGTACTTC. Translation gives CASSLRGGTAYEQYF.